This TCR beta chain was sequenced during a study of cytomegalovirus exposure and HLA in healthy donors. The PCR made use of 60 Vbeta and 13 Jbeta primers. TCRdb's table, derived via immunoSEQ multiplex PCR, lists solely in-frame clones and lacks some. The table has over 150,000 clones, 60% to 85% seen once. The CDR3 is made up of 12 amino acids. The ends were cut back, 3 bases at V and 4 bases at J, with 7 bases in the middle. Germline V gives CDR1 MNHNS, CDR2 SASEGT. As concerns this clone: Other DNA sequences within the sample encode an identical CDR3.

The chain carries TRBV6-1 and TRBJ2-7; D gene unclear. The sequenced material came from PBMCs. The source is a woman between 50 and 59 years old in good health and CMV-seropositive. For the CDR3, the DNA is TGTGCCAGCAGTGATCCGGGTTACGAGCAGTACTTC. This codes for CASSDPGYEQYF.